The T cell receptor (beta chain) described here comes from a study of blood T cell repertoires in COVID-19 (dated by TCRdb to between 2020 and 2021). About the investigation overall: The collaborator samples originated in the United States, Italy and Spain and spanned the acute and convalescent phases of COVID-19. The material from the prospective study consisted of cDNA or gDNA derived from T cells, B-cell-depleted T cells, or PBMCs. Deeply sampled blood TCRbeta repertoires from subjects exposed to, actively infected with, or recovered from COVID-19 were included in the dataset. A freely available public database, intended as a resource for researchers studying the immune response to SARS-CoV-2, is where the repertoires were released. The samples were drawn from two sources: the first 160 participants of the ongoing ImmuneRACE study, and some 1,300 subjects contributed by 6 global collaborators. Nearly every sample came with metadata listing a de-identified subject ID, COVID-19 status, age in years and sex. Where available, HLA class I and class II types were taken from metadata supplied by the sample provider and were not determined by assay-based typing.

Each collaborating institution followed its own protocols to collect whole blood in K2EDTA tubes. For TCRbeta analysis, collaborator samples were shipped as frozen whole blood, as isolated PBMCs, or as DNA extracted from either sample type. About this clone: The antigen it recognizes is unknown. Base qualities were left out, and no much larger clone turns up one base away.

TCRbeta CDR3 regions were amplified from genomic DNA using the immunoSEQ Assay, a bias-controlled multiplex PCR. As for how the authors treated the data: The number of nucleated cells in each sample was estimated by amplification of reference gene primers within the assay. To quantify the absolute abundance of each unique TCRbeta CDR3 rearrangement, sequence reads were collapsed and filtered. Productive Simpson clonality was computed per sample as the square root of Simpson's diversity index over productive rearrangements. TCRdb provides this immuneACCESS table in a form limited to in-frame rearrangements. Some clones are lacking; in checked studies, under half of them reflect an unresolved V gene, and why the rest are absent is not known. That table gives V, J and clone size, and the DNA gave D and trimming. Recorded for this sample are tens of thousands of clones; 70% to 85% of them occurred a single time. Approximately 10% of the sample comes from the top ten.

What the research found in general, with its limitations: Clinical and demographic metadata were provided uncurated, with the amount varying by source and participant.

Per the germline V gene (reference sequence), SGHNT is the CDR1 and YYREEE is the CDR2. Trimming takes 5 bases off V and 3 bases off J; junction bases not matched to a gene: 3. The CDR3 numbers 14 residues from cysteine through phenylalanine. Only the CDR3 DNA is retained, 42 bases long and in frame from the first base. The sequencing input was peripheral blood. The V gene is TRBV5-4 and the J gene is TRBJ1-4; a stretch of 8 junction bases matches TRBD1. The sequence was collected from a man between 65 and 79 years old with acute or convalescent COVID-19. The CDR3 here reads CASRGQGPNEKLFF. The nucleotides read TGTGCCAGCAGAGGACAGGGTCCTAATGAAAAACTGTTTTTT.